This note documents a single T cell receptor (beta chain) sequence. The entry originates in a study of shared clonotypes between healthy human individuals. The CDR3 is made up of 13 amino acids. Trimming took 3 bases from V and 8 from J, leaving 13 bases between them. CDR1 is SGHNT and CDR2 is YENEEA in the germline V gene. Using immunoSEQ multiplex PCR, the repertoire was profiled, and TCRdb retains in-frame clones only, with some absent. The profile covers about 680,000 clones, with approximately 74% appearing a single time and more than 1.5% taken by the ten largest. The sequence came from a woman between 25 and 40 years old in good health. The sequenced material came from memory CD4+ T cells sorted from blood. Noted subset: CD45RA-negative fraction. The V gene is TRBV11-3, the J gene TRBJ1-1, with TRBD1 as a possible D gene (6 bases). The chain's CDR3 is CASSFFPGTEAFF. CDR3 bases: TGTGCCAGCAGCTTCTTCCCTGGGACAGAAGCTTTCTTT. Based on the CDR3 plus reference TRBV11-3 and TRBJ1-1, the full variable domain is EAGVVQSPRYKIIEKKQPVAFWCNPISGHNTLYWYLQNLGQGPELLIRYENEEAVDDSQLPKDRFSAERLKGVDSTLKIQPAELGDSAVYLCASSFFPGTEAFFGQGTRLTVV.